The 21 T cell receptor beta chains in this list originate from one sample, sequenced in a study of vaccination and CD4 T cells after COVID-19. The Oncomine TCR Beta short-read assay was what sequenced the DNA obtained from cultured CD4+ T cells. MiXCR, applied by TCRdb to the PCR reads, yields one record per CDR3 protein. Of 8,400 or so distinct CDR3 sequences listed, 60% to 80% were seen once; the top ten hold approximately 38%. Treatment described: approximately 9-day PBMC culture with coronavirus spike peptide pools or control peptides (ViraFEST assay). These receptors' antigens are unknown. Material for sequencing was CD4+ T cells from blood, cultured in vitro. The receptors shown here come from a human donor who had recovered from COVID-19.

The V call is TRBV11-2, the J call TRBJ1-2; D is uncertain. The germline CDR1 and CDR2 sequences are SGHAT and FQNNGV. The CDR3 has 13 amino acids. V shed 0 bases and J shed 7 bases, with 9 bases lying between them. The CDR3 sequence is CASSLESRVGYTF. The DNA for the CDR3 is TGTGCCAGCAGCTTAGAGTCGCGGGTTGGCTACACCTTC.

The gene calls are TRBV6-5 and TRBJ2-5, with 12 bases lining up with TRBD1. Germline V lookup: CDR1 MNHEY, CDR2 SVGAGI. This CDR3 comprises 16 residues. The J segment lost 8 bases and the V segment lost 5 bases, leaving 12 bases of the junction unmatched. CDR3 region: CASSNLPGQGADTQYF. The CDR3 DNA follows: TGTGCCAGCAGTAACTTACCGGGACAGGGGGCTGATACCCAGTACTTC.

The CDR3 DNA reads as TGTGCCAGCAGGCAGGGACAGGGGGTTATGGGCACTGAAGCTTTCTTT. The encoded protein is CASRQGQGVMGTEAFF. This chain uses TRBV2 with TRBJ1-1; TRBD1 agrees at 11 bases. CDR3 length: 16 residues. J gave up 4 bases and V 6 bases, and 10 bases lay outside the gene matches. CDR1 and CDR2 from the germline V gene are SNHLY and FYNNEI.

CDR3 sequence reads: CASSSSLGTQYF. DNA for the CDR3: TGTGCCAGCAGCTCCTCCCTTGGTACGCAGTATTTT. V usage is TRBV7-9 and J usage is TRBJ2-3; no clear D. The CDR3 loop spans 12 amino acids. The germline V gene encodes CDR1 SEHNR and CDR2 FQNEAQ (reference sequence). Trimming shortened V by 4 bases and J by 8 bases, and 10 bases separated the two germline ends.

This chain connects TRBV20-1 to TRBJ2-7; weak D call: TRBD2 (6 bases). The V end lost 2 bases, the J end lost 2 bases, and 13 bases lay between the germline ends. This CDR3 has 14 amino acids. The germline V gene encodes CDR1 DFQATT and CDR2 SNEGSKA (reference sequence). CDR3 sequence reads: CSARPGLDTYEQYF. CDR3 DNA: TGCAGTGCTAGACCGGGACTGGATACCTACGAGCAGTACTTC.

This rearrangement joins TRBV6-2 or TRBV6-3 to TRBJ2-1; 7 nucleotides align to TRBD2. The V gene's germline CDR1 is MNHEY and CDR2 SVGEGT. The CDR3 runs to 15 residues. Unmatched junction bases numbered 9, after V lost 2 bases and J lost 8 bases. The CDR3 here is CASSYASAAGDEQFF. The DNA of the CDR3 is TGTGCCAGCAGTTACGCGTCGGCCGCGGGGGATGAGCAGTTCTTC.

The V and J genes are TRBV27 and TRBJ1-2; unclear D gene. Germline loops: CDR1 MNHEY, CDR2 SMNVEV (reference sequence). V was trimmed by 6 bases and J by 4 bases, leaving 9 bases between them. The CDR3 runs to 12 residues. The DNA of the CDR3 is TGTGCCAGCAGCCCCCGGGGCTATGGCTACACCTTC. It encodes CASSPRGYGYTF.

This clonotype occurred a few times. The V and J genes are TRBV7-2 and TRBJ2-5; D gene ambiguous. CDR1 is SGHTA and CDR2 is FQGNSA in the germline V gene. The CDR3 covers 13 residues. V was shortened by 5 bases and J by 5 bases, with 12 bases between the two germline ends. CDR3 protein: CASSLLGLETQYF. CDR3 nucleotides: TGTGCCAGCAGCCTCCTTGGGTTGGAGACCCAGTACTTC.

The chain carries TRBV6-1 and TRBJ1-2, with a weak D call TRBD1 (5 bases). The CDR3 runs 14 residues. Trimming took off 6 bases at V and 5 bases at J, with 16 bases between the two ends. CDR1 is MNHNS and CDR2 is SASEGT in the germline V gene. The CDR3 loop reads CASRLRGFLYGYTF. The CDR3 DNA is TGTGCCAGCAGATTACGGGGGTTTTTATATGGCTACACCTTC.

This clonotype was observed a single time. The chain employs TRBV6-5 and TRBJ1-1; TRBD1 might be the D (6 bases). The V end was cut by 4 bases, the J end by 1 base, with 10 bases between. Germline CDR1 is MNHEY and CDR2 is SVGAGI. The CDR3 runs 14 residues. CDR3 in amino acids: CASSSTGTNTEAFF. The DNA of the CDR3 is TGTGCCAGCAGTTCTACAGGGACGAACACTGAAGCTTTCTTT.

The chain uses TRBV7-2 and TRBJ2-7; D gene ambiguous. The CDR3 totals 13 residues. Trimming removed 5 bases from V and 0 bases from J, with 8 bases in between. The germline gives CDR1 SGHTA, CDR2 FQGNSA. For the CDR3, the DNA is TGTGCCAGCAGCCGAGGATACTCCTACGAGCAGTACTTC. As protein: CASSRGYSYEQYF.

The chain combines TRBV27 with TRBJ1-1, with 7 bases aligning to TRBD1. The V gene end was trimmed by 2 bases and the J gene end by 10 bases; junction bases not matched to a gene: 13. This CDR3 comprises 15 residues. Germline V CDR1 and CDR2: MNHEY, SMNVEV (reference sequence). CDR3 residues: CASSLKGGGVLGAFF. CDR3 DNA sequence: TGTGCCAGCAGTTTAAAAGGGGGCGGCGTTTTGGGAGCTTTCTTT.

V is TRBV20-1 and J is TRBJ2-2, with 7 bases identical to TRBD2. The CDR3 consists of 15 residues. Germline CDR1 is DFQATT and CDR2 is SNEGSKA (reference sequence). V shed 2 bases and J 2 bases; nucleotides not matched to a gene: 5. CDR3: CSARTGTINTGELFF. The CDR3 DNA follows: TGCAGTGCTAGAACGGGGACTATTAACACCGGGGAGCTGTTTTTT.

The chain recombines TRBV10-2 with TRBJ2-7; no firm D call. The CDR3 length is 14 residues. The germline V gene encodes CDR1 WSHSY and CDR2 SAAADI. Deletions cut 3 bases from V and 0 bases from J, with 9 bases between. CDR3 protein: CASSEGRASYEQYF. The CDR3 coding sequence is TGCGCCAGCAGTGAAGGTAGGGCCTCCTACGAGCAGTACTTC.

V is TRBV5-4 and J is TRBJ2-3; no clear D. The ends were cut back, 1 base at V and 2 bases at J, with 8 bases in the middle. Germline V gives CDR1 SGHNT, CDR2 YYREEE (reference sequence). The CDR3 runs to 14 residues. The CDR3 spells CASSLIRNTDTQYF. The CDR3 bases are TGTGCCAGCAGCTTGATTAGAAACACAGATACGCAGTATTTT.

This clonotype is judged large. The chain employs TRBV28 and TRBJ1-2, with D uncertain. The CDR3 loop spans 12 amino acids. From germline, CDR1 is MDHEN and CDR2 SYDVKM. Trimming shortened V by 3 bases and J by 5 bases, and 7 bases separated the two germline ends. The CDR3 nucleotides read TGTGCCAGCAGTTTTAGAGAGTATGGCTACACCTTC. This encodes CASSFREYGYTF.

This clonotype was picked up a small number of times. The V and J genes are TRBV7-2 and TRBJ2-1; the D is unclear. V was clipped by 6 bases and J by 0 bases, with 18 bases between them. CDR3 size: 17 residues. Germline V gene lookup returns CDR1 SGHTA and CDR2 FQGNSA. The CDR3 sequence is CASSPYPRVPSYNEQFF. The CDR3 DNA follows: TGTGCCAGCAGTCCCTACCCTCGGGTTCCCTCCTACAATGAGCAGTTCTTC.

The J gene is TRBJ2-5, the V gene TRBV7-6, with no clear D. There are 12 residues in the CDR3. V lost 5 bases and J 7 bases, leaving 11 bases between the germline ends. Per germline, CDR1 SGHVS and CDR2 FNYEAQ. The CDR3 region is CASSPPLGTQYF. DNA of the CDR3: TGTGCCAGCAGCCCCCCCCTTGGGACCCAGTACTTC.

This clonotype was counted only a few times. The chain has TRBV28 and TRBJ1-2, with a possible D match to TRBD1 (6 bases). Trimming cost V 7 bases and J 3 bases, with 15 bases left between them. The germline gives CDR1 MDHEN, CDR2 SYDVKM. The length of the CDR3 is 14 residues. The CDR3 spells CASKPQGYDYGYTF. The DNA for the CDR3 is TGTGCCAGCAAGCCCCAGGGGTACGACTATGGCTACACCTTC.

The J gene is TRBJ1-2, the V gene TRBV7-9, with D possibly being TRBD1 (5 bases). This CDR3 spans 14 amino acids. Trimming took off 3 bases at V and 3 bases at J, with 11 bases between the two ends. CDR1 is SEHNR, CDR2 FQNEAQ, per germline (reference sequence). The CDR3 region is CASSFFRGDYGYTF. The CDR3 coding sequence is TGTGCCAGCAGCTTTTTTCGGGGGGACTATGGCTACACCTTC.

This sequence joins TRBV7-6 and TRBJ1-5; D is perhaps TRBD1 (6 bases). Germline loops: CDR1 SGHVS, CDR2 FNYEAQ. The CDR3 runs 14 residues. The V gene lost 3 bases and the J gene lost 3 bases, with 9 bases spanning the gap. The CDR3 sequence is CASSFRGVNQPQHF. CDR3 nucleotide sequence: TGTGCCAGCAGCTTCAGGGGAGTCAATCAGCCCCAGCATTTT.